This TCR beta chain was obtained from a study of T cells in Graves' hyperthyroidism and ophthalmopathy. Looking at the study overall: It was at initial diagnosis, before any treatment, that peripheral blood was collected.

From germline, CDR1 is SNHLY and CDR2 FYNNEI. Trimming removed 4 bases at V and 1 base at J, with 8 bases between. The CDR3 spans 14 residues. Study-wide results and caveats: From stable hyperthyroidism, ophthalmopathy was separated by a 13 V-J model.

Patients aged 18 to 65 had newly diagnosed hyperthyroidism lasting under 2 months. The investigators amplified TCR beta CDR3 regions from RNA transcripts. A set of HTBI primers served as the primers for a first-round RT-PCR of the TCR CDR3. TCRdb redid the calling of the multiplex PCR reads with MiXCR, one entry per CDR3 protein. The sample has 300,000 to 400,000 distinct CDR3 sequences, roughly 21% seen once. This clonotype has just a few counts. Antigen specificity is unknown. The V call is TRBV2, the J call TRBJ2-4; D gene uncertain. This clonotype was sampled from a woman aged 45-65 years with Graves' hyperthyroidism. The sequenced sample was blood. The CDR3 nucleotides read TGTGCCAGCAGTGGGGATGAGGCCAAAAACATTCAGTACTTC. Translation: CASSGDEAKNIQYF.